This paragraph covers one TCR beta chain sequence. The data derive from a study of identical twins. MiXCR was run by TCRdb on the 5' RACE reads, yielding one entry per CDR3 protein. This sample carries 500,000 to 550,000 distinct CDR3 sequences, 20% to 25% of them seen once, and the ten largest clones take approximately 0.5%. The CDR3 is 14 amino acids. Looked up from germline, CDR1 is KGHSH and CDR2 is LQKENI. The germline V and J ends were trimmed by 3 bases and 3 bases, with 11 bases remaining between them. These data also formed part of another study, on yellow fever vaccine responses in identical twins.

The V gene is TRBV18, the J gene TRBJ2-5, with D possibly TRBD1 on 5 matching bases. The receptor's source is a woman younger than 35 in good health. The sample was CD4+ T cells sorted from blood. The CDR3 protein is CASSPPAGKETQYF. DNA for the CDR3: TGTGCCAGCTCACCCCCCGCAGGGAAAGAGACCCAGTACTTC.